This TCR beta chain was captured in a study of blood T cell repertoires in COVID-19. For the study at large: In each case, the material was cDNA or gDNA derived from T cells, B-cell-depleted T cells, or PBMCs.

Seattle's cohort entered during active infection and was followed longitudinally. This clone was seen once. Germline loops: CDR1 SGHNT, CDR2 YENEEA. There are 14 residues in the CDR3. Trimming pared 0 bases from V and 4 bases from J, leaving 7 bases between. Methods used by the authors: Amplification of reference gene primers provided the estimated nucleated cell counts. Method: immunoSEQ multiplex PCR; TCRdb's copy keeps in-frame clones and lacks some. V and J calls and clone size follow that table, whereas D and trimming were derived from the DNA. The data contain 110,000 or so clones, about 85% of them singletons.

This clonotype originated in a woman aged 60-70 years with COVID-19, enrolled during active disease. The rearrangement links TRBV11-3 to TRBJ1-3; maybe TRBD1 (6 bases). The sample comprised peripheral blood. The CDR3 protein is CASSLDRGGNTIYF. CDR3 nucleotides: TGTGCCAGCAGCTTAGATAGGGGGGGAAACACCATATATTTT.